Here is one TCR beta chain with its context. V was clipped by 6 bases and J by 5 bases; unmatched bases: 3. The CDR3 runs to 13 residues. Germline lookup yields CDR1 SEHNR and CDR2 FQNEAQ (reference sequence). The data were obtained in a study of shared clonotypes between healthy human individuals. Data came from immunoSEQ multiplex PCR; TCRdb stores just in-frame clones and leaves some out. This sample carries fewer than 700,000 clones, around 95% of them seen once, and the ten largest clones take 0.11%. Cells designated naive CD8 were CD45RO-negative and were positively selected for CCR7, with terminally differentiated effector memory CD45RA+ cells excluded.

The source is a woman aged 25 to 39 in good health. The sequencing input was naive CD8+ T cells sorted from blood. The rearrangement links TRBV7-9 to TRBJ2-7; 11 bases line up with TRBD1. The CDR3 reads CASRRTGGDEQYF. The CDR3 DNA reads TGTGCCAGCAGGCGGACAGGGGGCGACGAGCAGTACTTC.